Following are 20 T cell receptor beta chains from one sample sequenced in a study of blood T cell repertoires in COVID-19. TCRdb's table, derived via immunoSEQ multiplex PCR, lists solely in-frame clones and lacks some. The sample has 200,000 to 250,000 clones, roughly 83% seen once. Sequencing was performed on PBMCs or T cells enriched from blood (not recorded which). The receptors shown here come from a woman aged 50 to 60 who had recovered from COVID-19.

J is TRBJ2-7 and V is TRBV29-1, with 7 bases fitting TRBD1. This CDR3 is built from 11 residues. J was trimmed by 6 bases and V by 6 bases; bases with no gene match: 5. From germline, CDR1 is SQVTM and CDR2 ANQGSEA. The CDR3 nucleotides are TGCAGCGTACAGGGGCCGGGCGAGCAGTACTTC. Translating it yields CSVQGPGEQYF.

The genes are TRBV28 and TRBJ2-2; 14 positions match TRBD2. V was clipped by 4 bases and J by 4 bases; unmatched bases: 11. This CDR3 contains 19 residues. The germline V gene encodes CDR1 MDHEN and CDR2 SYDVKM. CDR3: CASSSRLGLAGVGTGELFF. For the CDR3, the DNA is TGTGCCAGCAGTTCCAGATTGGGACTAGCGGGAGTAGGCACCGGGGAGCTGTTTTTT.

The V gene is TRBV3-1 (or the pseudogene TRBV3-2), the J gene TRBJ1-2; 9 nucleotides match TRBD1. The CDR3 is made up of 18 amino acids. Trimming removed 3 bases from V and 5 bases from J; junction bases left unmatched: 16. Germline CDR1 is LGHDT and CDR2 is YNNKEL (reference sequence). The CDR3 sequence is CASSHSAGTGTFWYGYTF. As DNA, the CDR3 is TGTGCCAGCAGCCACAGCGCCGGGACAGGGACTTTTTGGTATGGCTACACCTTC.

The rearrangement joins TRBV3-1 (or the pseudogene TRBV3-2) to TRBJ1-2, with 10 bases aligning to TRBD1. The J segment lost 4 bases and the V segment lost 6 bases, leaving 2 bases of the junction unmatched. CDR1 and CDR2 from the germline V gene are LGHDT and YNNKEL (reference sequence). CDR3 length equals 13 residues. CDR3 coding DNA: TGTGCCAGCAGGACAGGGGGCGGCTATGGCTACACCTTC. Translating gives CASRTGGGYGYTF.

The V and J genes are TRBV7-9 and TRBJ2-5, with 10 positions matching TRBD2. J lost 5 bases, V lost 2 bases, and 5 bases had no gene match. This CDR3 region has 15 residues. From germline, CDR1 is SEHNR and CDR2 FQNEAQ (reference sequence). CDR3 residues: CASSLKAGGLETQYF. The CDR3 DNA is TGTGCCAGCAGCTTAAAAGCGGGGGGGCTTGAGACCCAGTACTTC.

This sequence joins TRBV14 and TRBJ2-7; a weak D match, TRBD1 (6 bases). The CDR3 consists of 17 residues. Between the trimmed V and J ends, which lost 1 base and 2 bases, there was a span of 18 bases. Germline lookup yields CDR1 SGHDN and CDR2 FVKESK. This chain's CDR3 is CASSQVPWTETAYEQYF. Here the CDR3 DNA reads TGTGCCAGCAGCCAAGTCCCCTGGACAGAGACAGCCTACGAGCAGTACTTC.

This sequence joins TRBV5-1 and TRBJ2-2; D ambiguous. Between the trimmed V and J ends, which lost 0 bases and 3 bases, there was a span of 9 bases. Germline lookup yields CDR1 SGHRS and CDR2 YFSETQ. The CDR3 extends over 15 amino acids. The DNA of the CDR3 is TGCGCCAGCAGCTTGGCGGGTACCGACACCGGGGAGCTGTTTTTT. Amino acids: CASSLAGTDTGELFF.

The CDR3 is CASSLDLRAPRETQYF. CDR3 coding DNA: TGTGCCAGCAGCTTAGATCTCCGCGCCCCCCGCGAGACCCAGTACTTC. V and J are TRBV11-2 and TRBJ2-5; no definite D call. V was shortened by 0 bases and J by 5 bases, with 16 bases between the two germline ends. This CDR3 comprises 16 residues. The germline V gene has CDR1 SGHAT and CDR2 FQNNGV.

V and J are TRBV5-1 and TRBJ2-2, with 7 bases aligning to TRBD2. The ends lost 1 base at V and 4 bases at J; junction bases unmatched: 4. This CDR3 has 15 amino acids. Germline V lookup: CDR1 SGHRS, CDR2 YFSETQ. The DNA for the CDR3 is TGCGCCAGCAGCTTGACCAGCGGGATCACCGGGGAGCTGTTTTTT. It yields the protein CASSLTSGITGELFF.

This chain joins TRBV6-5 and TRBJ1-1, with TRBD1 matching 7 bases. Germline lookup yields CDR1 MNHEY and CDR2 SVGAGI. The CDR3 totals 14 residues. Germline trimming cut 6 bases from V and 0 bases from J; bases unmatched to any gene: 4. Here the CDR3 DNA reads TGTGCCAGCAGGCACAGGGGTTTGAACACTGAAGCTTTCTTT. Translated, it gives CASRHRGLNTEAFF.

In this sample, this clone turned up once. V gene TRBV6-2 or TRBV6-3 combines with J gene TRBJ1-1; tentative D call: TRBD1 (5 bases). With 4 bases removed from V and 1 base from J, the gap between germline ends came to 13 bases. Germline V gene sequence: CDR1 MNHEY, CDR2 SVGEGT. The CDR3 totals 15 residues. CDR3 residues: CASSSFGQPNTEAFF. The CDR3 DNA reads TGTGCCAGCAGTTCGTTCGGACAACCGAACACTGAAGCTTTCTTT.

The V gene is TRBV18, the J gene TRBJ2-6, with 11 bases that match TRBD1. Per germline, CDR1 KGHSH and CDR2 LQKENI. V lost 1 base to trimming and J lost 0 bases; unmatched junction nucleotides: 5. This CDR3 comprises 19 residues. The CDR3 reads CASSPQVGTGGSGANVLTF. In DNA form, the CDR3 reads TGTGCCAGCTCACCACAAGTCGGGACAGGGGGCTCTGGGGCCAACGTCCTGACTTTC.

The chain links TRBV7-2 to TRBJ2-1; 9 bases are shared with TRBD1. J was trimmed by 4 bases and V by 6 bases; bases with no gene match: 7. CDR3 length: 15 residues. Germline V CDR1 and CDR2: SGHTA, FQGNSA. The CDR3 DNA follows: TGTGCCAGCAGGGCTGACAGGGGGATGTACAATGAGCAGTTCTTC. Its protein is CASRADRGMYNEQFF.

V and J are TRBV9 and TRBJ1-2; unclear D gene. CDR1 is SGDLS and CDR2 is YYNGEE in the germline V gene. V lost 4 bases to trimming and J lost 0 bases, with 10 bases between them. The CDR3 is made up of 14 amino acids. CDR3 residues: CASSPDTANYGYTF. CDR3 coding DNA: TGTGCCAGCAGCCCCGACACAGCTAACTATGGCTACACCTTC.

The chain combines TRBV28 with TRBJ2-7; 9 bases are a match to TRBD1. This CDR3 contains 16 residues. The germline gives CDR1 MDHEN, CDR2 SYDVKM. The junction had 13 bases not matched to a gene; V was cut back by 5 bases and J by 5 bases. The chain's CDR3 is CASSIFGGQGRDEQYF. CDR3 sequence (DNA): TGTGCCAGCAGTATATTCGGGGGACAGGGTAGGGACGAGCAGTACTTC.

The rearrangement uses TRBV29-1 and TRBJ2-5; 7 positions agree with TRBD2. CDR3 length: 14 amino acids. Germline V gene lookup returns CDR1 SQVTM and CDR2 ANQGSEA. The V and J ends lost 7 bases and 4 bases, in that order; junction bases with no gene match: 12. For the CDR3, the DNA is TGCAGCGCTAAAGCGGGGTTCTCGGGAGAGACCCAGTACTTC. This gives the protein CSAKAGFSGETQYF.

The chain is built from TRBV4-1 and TRBJ1-1; D not resolved. Looked up from germline, CDR1 is MGHRA and CDR2 is YSYEKL. V dropped 5 bases and J dropped 1 base, with 17 bases sitting between them. The CDR3 is 16 amino acids. The CDR3 is CASSSQQAGGNTEAFF. Here the CDR3 DNA reads TGCGCCAGCAGCTCCCAGCAGGCAGGAGGGAACACTGAAGCTTTCTTT.

This chain joins TRBV7-2 and TRBJ1-6, with 7 bases fitting TRBD1. The V and J ends lost 5 bases and 8 bases, in that order; junction bases with no gene match: 6. Germline CDR1 is SGHTA and CDR2 is FQGNSA. The CDR3 is made up of 14 amino acids. The DNA for the CDR3 is TGTGCCAGCAGCAAGACAGGGTTGGATTCACCCCTCCACTTT. Protein: CASSKTGLDSPLHF.

V gene TRBV4-3 combines with J gene TRBJ2-5; TRBD1 agrees at 10 bases. Germline trimming cut 1 base from V and 1 base from J; bases unmatched to any gene: 9. There are 18 residues in the CDR3. The germline V gene has CDR1 LGHNA and CDR2 YSLEER. The CDR3 nucleotides read TGCGCCAGCAGCCAAGGCTACACCGGGACAGGGGTCCAAGAGACCCAGTACTTC. Translated: CASSQGYTGTGVQETQYF.

The CDR3 here is CATSWGLSYEQYF. The DNA of the CDR3 is TGTGCCACCAGCTGGGGACTGAGCTACGAGCAGTACTTC. V and J are TRBV15 and TRBJ2-7; perhaps TRBD2 as D (6 bases). The CDR3 sequence is 13 residues long. Looked up from germline, CDR1 is LNHNV and CDR2 is YYDKDF (reference sequence). Trimming pared 5 bases from V and 3 bases from J, leaving 11 bases between.